This entry features one TCR beta chain sequence. At one boundary the junction diverges from the germline segment, which might be a read error. Other nucleotide sequences from this sample produce the same CDR3. Using immunoSEQ multiplex PCR, the repertoire was profiled, and TCRdb retains in-frame clones only, with some absent. The table has over 30,000 clones, roughly nine tenths seen once; the top ten hold 1.6%. This CDR3 region has 18 residues. Germline V gene lookup returns CDR1 SEHNR and CDR2 FQNEAQ (reference sequence). These data belong to a study of control samples from healthy donors and cancer patients.

This sequence originates from a woman in her thirties or forties with lung cancer. The chain combines TRBV7-9 with TRBJ2-7; 12 bases map to TRBD1. The sequenced sample was PBMCs. CDR3 region: CASSLRGPGTGGSHEQYF. The CDR3 DNA reads as TGTGCCAGCAGCTTACGGGGTCCGGGGACAGGGGGCTCCCACGAGCAGTACTTC.